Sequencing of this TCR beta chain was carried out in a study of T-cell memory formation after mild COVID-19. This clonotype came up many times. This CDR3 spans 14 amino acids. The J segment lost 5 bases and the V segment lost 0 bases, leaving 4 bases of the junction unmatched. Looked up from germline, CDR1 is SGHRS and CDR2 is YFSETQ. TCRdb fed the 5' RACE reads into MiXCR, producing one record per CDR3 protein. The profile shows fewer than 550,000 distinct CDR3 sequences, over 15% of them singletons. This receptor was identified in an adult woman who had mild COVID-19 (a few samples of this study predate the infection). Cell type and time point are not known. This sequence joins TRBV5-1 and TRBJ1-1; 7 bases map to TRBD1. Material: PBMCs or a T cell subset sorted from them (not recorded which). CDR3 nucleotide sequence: TGCGCCAGCAGCTTGGGACAGGGAGGTACTGAAGCTTTCTTT. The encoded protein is CASSLGQGGTEAFF.